The sequence of this TCR beta chain was determined in a study of T cell repertoires in cytomegalovirus infection (dated by TCRdb to between 2018 and 2021). Study-level background: Because public TCR beta signatures pointed to carriage of CMV infection together with the matching HLA type, the HLA type of each donor mattered for the analysis. The study at large found these results: The ex vivo response was dominated by HLA-C-restricted CMV-specific TCR beta clonotypes, which also provided the single most frequent clonotype in two of eight donors. Carriers of CMV infection plus the relevant HLA type were discriminated by the cumulative frequency of public TCR beta family members in the study cohort and in an independent approximately 360-donor cohort.

For CDR1 and CDR2, the germline V gene lists SQVTM and ANQGSEA. Including cysteine and phenylalanine, the CDR3 has 11 amino acids. Only CDR3 DNA remains: 33 bases, in frame from the first base. Trimming takes 4 bases from V and 8 bases from J, and the germline ends sit 11 bases apart. The data were produced on an Illumina HiSeq 1500. TCRdb reprocessed the public reads (quality trimming at Q25 with fastp, clone calling with MiXCR) and kept in-frame beta chains. Merged by CDR3 protein, the rows form single entries marked with the most common genes and DNA. The sample table shows about 250,000 distinct CDR3 sequences, and roughly an eighth are seen once. Roughly 1.7% of the sample goes to the ten largest clones. In its sample, this clonotype was seen a few times. Its antigen is unknown. Base quality data are lacking; no much larger clone is found one base away.

Sample: PBMCs. Recombination linked TRBV29-1 to TRBJ1-2; the D gene identity is not certain. The sequence came from a human donor in good health (CMV status not recorded). Some clones in this sample may be carry-over from other donors' samples. The CDR3 region reads CSVAGVDGYTF. The sequenced DNA: TGCAGCGTTGCCGGGGTAGACGGCTACACCTTC.